The clone carrying this TCR beta chain was counted ten times or more. This specimen comes from a study of identical twins. Each CDR3 protein gets one entry after TCRdb re-called the 5' RACE reads with MiXCR. The sample shows about 570,000 distinct CDR3 sequences, more than 9% of them seen only once. CDR1 is SEHNR, CDR2 FQNEAQ, per germline (reference sequence). This CDR3 comprises 17 residues. J gave up 2 bases and V 5 bases, and 13 bases lay outside the gene matches. Separately, the same data were catalogued under a study of yellow fever vaccine responses in identical twins.

The sequence came from a woman between 18 and 29 years old in good health. Sequenced sample: PBMCs. V gene TRBV7-9 combines with J gene TRBJ1-2; 8 positions match TRBD1. CDR3 DNA: TGTGCCAGCAGCACCGAGAGGACAGGGCCAACCAACTATGGCTACACCTTC. The encoded protein is CASSTERTGPTNYGYTF.